The next 28 T cell receptor beta chains were all read from a single sample in a study of CD8 T cells in Susac syndrome. The RNA, 0.5 to 1 ug, was put through reverse transcription using random hexamers. Each CDR3 protein is one row after TCRdb ran MiXCR on the immunoSEQ multiplex PCR reads. This table holds some 95,000 distinct CDR3 sequences, just under 95% found once. Specimen: CD8+ T cells from PBMCs. These receptors were obtained from a human donor in good health.

The rearrangement uses TRBV6-1 and TRBJ2-7; 8 nucleotides match TRBD2. Germline CDR1 reads MNHNS; CDR2 reads SASEGT. Trimming took 1 base from V and 6 from J; bases not matched to a gene: 8. The length of the CDR3 is 15 residues. CDR3 region: CASSEVAGGRVEQYF. The CDR3 region has the DNA TGTGCCAGCAGTGAAGTGGCGGGGGGCCGTGTCGAGCAGTACTTC.

The chain is built from TRBV12-3 or TRBV12-4 and TRBJ1-1; D not resolved. V was clipped by 7 bases and J by 1 base, with 16 bases between them. The CDR3 extends over 15 amino acids. The CDR3 DNA reads as TGTGCCAGCATTCCACCCTCCCCCGGGAACACTGAAGCTTTCTTT. Translating it yields CASIPPSPGNTEAFF.

The chain links TRBV12-3 or TRBV12-4 to TRBJ2-7, with a weak D call TRBD1 (6 bases). V was trimmed by 2 bases and J by 0 bases, leaving 11 bases between them. This CDR3 contains 15 residues. Here the CDR3 DNA reads TGTGCCAGCAGTTTACCCCAGGGGCCCTCCTACGAGCAGTACTTC. Translation: CASSLPQGPSYEQYF.

V and J are TRBV6-1 and TRBJ2-7; possible D gene TRBD1, 6 bases. CDR3 size: 12 residues. Germline assignment: CDR1 MNHNS and CDR2 SASEGT. V dropped 5 bases and J dropped 6 bases, with 11 bases sitting between them. This CDR3 reads CASSPQGSEQYF. The CDR3 DNA reads as TGTGCCAGCAGTCCTCAGGGGAGCGAGCAGTACTTC.

The chain is built from TRBV7-9 and TRBJ1-1; D is unclear. The CDR3 is made up of 12 amino acids. Germline lookup yields CDR1 SEHNR and CDR2 FQNEAQ (reference sequence). Trimming took off 4 bases at V and 7 bases at J, with 10 bases between the two ends. The DNA for the CDR3 is TGTGCCAGCAGCTCGGATTTTGATGAAGCTTTCTTT. Amino acids: CASSSDFDEAFF.

This chain uses TRBV11-1 with TRBJ2-3; 9 bases map to TRBD2. Germline CDR1 SGHAT, CDR2 FQDESV (reference sequence). CDR3 length equals 15 residues. The junction had 7 bases not matched to a gene; V was cut back by 4 bases and J by 5 bases. For the CDR3, the DNA is TGTGCCAGCAGCTCAGATAGCGGGGGCCGAGATACGCAGTATTTT. It specifies CASSSDSGGRDTQYF. Full variable domain (missing parts from reference TRBV11-1 and TRBJ2-3): EAEVAQSPRYKITEKSQAVAFWCDPISGHATLYWYRQILGQGPELLVQFQDESVVDDSQLPKDRFSAERLKGVDSTLKIQPAELGDSAMYLCASSSDSGGRDTQYFGPGTRLTVL.

The V gene is TRBV4-1, the J gene TRBJ2-1; D unclear. The CDR3 runs to 14 residues. V shed 2 bases and J shed 4 bases, with 9 bases lying between them. CDR1 and CDR2 from the germline V gene are MGHRA and YSYEKL. Here the CDR3 reads CASSQLGRYNEQFF. CDR3 in DNA: TGCGCCAGCAGCCAACTAGGAAGGTACAATGAGCAGTTCTTC.

The rearrangement links TRBV9 to TRBJ1-5; possible D gene TRBD1, 5 bases. Germline CDR1 SGDLS, CDR2 YYNGEE. The CDR3 length is 16 residues. Trimming removed 4 bases from V and 1 base from J, with 15 bases in between. This chain's CDR3 is CASSPTGDISNQPQHF. DNA of the CDR3: TGTGCCAGCAGCCCAACAGGTGATATAAGCAATCAGCCCCAGCATTTT.

This chain links TRBV5-4 with TRBJ1-2; 10 bases are shared with TRBD1. This CDR3 is built from 15 residues. Trimming took 3 bases from V and 4 from J; bases not matched to a gene: 6. Germline V CDR1 and CDR2: SGHNT, YYREEE (reference sequence). The CDR3 DNA is TGTGCCAGCAGCTCCGACAGGGGGCTTGTCTATGGCTACACCTTC. Its protein product is CASSSDRGLVYGYTF.

This clonotype was seen just once. The rearrangement joins TRBV7-6 to TRBJ2-7; D is uncertain. Germline V gene data show CDR1 as SGHVS and CDR2 as FNYEAQ. The germline V and J ends were trimmed by 0 bases and 0 bases, with 9 bases remaining between them. CDR3 size: 15 residues. CDR3 residues: CASSLATGFSYEQYF. CDR3 coding DNA: TGTGCCAGCAGCTTAGCGACCGGGTTCTCCTACGAGCAGTACTTC.

The chain employs TRBV7-2 and TRBJ2-5, with D perhaps matching TRBD2 (9 bases). The CDR3 consists of 15 residues. CDR1 is SGHTA and CDR2 is FQGNSA in the germline V gene. The CDR3 loop is CASQGASGVLETQYF. As DNA, the CDR3 is TGTGCTTCCCAGGGGGCTAGCGGGGTTTTAGAGACCCAGTACTTC.

The table lists this clonotype with a count of one. The CDR3 is CASSQGYPGLAGEETQYF. The CDR3 region has the DNA TGTGCCAGCAGCCAAGGTTACCCGGGACTAGCGGGGGAAGAGACCCAGTACTTC. The V gene is TRBV3-1, the J gene TRBJ2-5; 14 bases map to TRBD2. Losses at the gene ends were 1 base for V and 3 bases for J; bases not matched to a gene: 7. The germline CDR1 and CDR2 sequences are LGHDT and YNNKEL (reference sequence). This CDR3 is 18 amino acids long.

The V and J genes are TRBV6-2 or TRBV6-3 and TRBJ2-1; 9 bases line up with TRBD2. Germline V gives CDR1 MNHEY, CDR2 SVGEGT. This CDR3 is 16 amino acids long. J lost 7 bases, V lost 5 bases, and 12 bases had no gene match. The CDR3 nucleotides read TGTGCCAGCAGTCATGCCAGCGGGGGGCTTATTAATGAGCAGTTCTTC. This translates into CASSHASGGLINEQFF.

V gene TRBV4-1 combines with J gene TRBJ2-3; tentative D call: TRBD2 (6 bases). Trimming removed 1 base at V and 4 bases at J, with 12 bases between. The CDR3 totals 15 residues. Germline V CDR1 and CDR2: MGHRA, YSYEKL. The CDR3 DNA reads as TGCGCCAGCAGCCAAGTGGTAGGCGGGGCAGATACGCAGTATTTT. This translates into CASSQVVGGADTQYF.

The chain has TRBV7-9 and TRBJ2-3; 8 positions match TRBD1. Losses at the gene ends were 8 bases for V and 2 bases for J; bases not matched to a gene: 9. The CDR3 loop spans 15 amino acids. Looked up from germline, CDR1 is SEHNR and CDR2 is FQNEAQ (reference sequence). The CDR3 DNA reads as TGTGCCAGCCTCGTGGACAGGGCATCCACAGATACGCAGTATTTT. Its translation is CASLVDRASTDTQYF.

This clonotype was counted only a few times. This chain uses TRBV6-1 with TRBJ2-7; 7 bases line up with TRBD2. The CDR3 extends over 15 amino acids. Germline-derived CDR1 and CDR2 are MNHNS and SASEGT. V dropped 6 bases and J dropped 3; count of bases not matched to a gene: 11. The CDR3 loop reads CASRRPTGGIYEQYF. The CDR3 bases are TGTGCCAGCAGGAGGCCGACGGGGGGAATCTACGAGCAGTACTTC.

This clonotype is a singleton in its sample. V and J are TRBV7-9 and TRBJ2-2; D may correspond to TRBD1 or TRBD2 (5 bases each). CDR3 length: 16 residues. Trimming pared 6 bases from V and 5 bases from J, leaving 19 bases between. The germline V gene has CDR1 SEHNR and CDR2 FQNEAQ (reference sequence). In nucleotides, the CDR3 is TGTGCCAGCAGTTCGACGACCGGGACCCCGACCGGGGAGCTGTTTTTT. Translation: CASSSTTGTPTGELFF.

This clonotype was found once. The chain combines TRBV5-1 with TRBJ1-2; D not certain. The CDR3 runs to 13 residues. Deletions cut 7 bases from V and 0 bases from J, with 10 bases between. Per germline, CDR1 SGHRS and CDR2 YFSETQ. CDR3 in DNA: TGCGCCAGCCTTGGGGATACTAACTATGGCTACACCTTC. This encodes CASLGDTNYGYTF.

The chain combines TRBV5-6 with TRBJ2-3; 7 nucleotides match TRBD1. V gave up 4 bases and J gave up 2 bases; unmatched junction bases: 7. Germline CDR1 and CDR2: SGHDT and YYEEEE. The length of the CDR3 is 15 residues. The CDR3 DNA is TGTGCCAGCAGCGAGACAGGGTACGACACAGATACGCAGTATTTT. Amino acids: CASSETGYDTDTQYF.

The V gene is TRBV29-1, the J gene TRBJ1-1; D unresolved. V was clipped by 2 bases and J by 0 bases, with 13 bases between them. The CDR3 is made up of 15 amino acids. CDR1 is SQVTM, CDR2 ANQGSEA, per germline. The CDR3 spells CSVELGTSVNTEAFF. The DNA of the CDR3 is TGCAGCGTTGAACTGGGTACAAGCGTGAACACTGAAGCTTTCTTT.

The genes are TRBV4-1 and TRBJ2-3, with 9 bases fitting TRBD1. V lost 0 bases and J lost 5; bases outside the gene matches: 3. The germline V gene encodes CDR1 MGHRA and CDR2 YSYEKL. The length of the CDR3 is 15 residues. CDR3 in amino acids: CASSQEDRGGDTQYF. The CDR3 bases are TGCGCCAGCAGCCAAGAGGACAGGGGTGGAGATACGCAGTATTTT.

CDR3 region: CASSGGLGQTNYGYTF. The DNA of the CDR3 is TGTGCCAGCAGCGGGGGTCTTGGCCAGACGAACTATGGCTACACCTTC. The J gene is TRBJ1-2, the V gene TRBV9; D gene uncertain. Trimming removed 3 bases from V and 2 bases from J, with 17 bases in between. Per the germline V gene, CDR1 is SGDLS and CDR2 is YYNGEE. This CDR3 is built from 16 residues.

The gene calls are TRBV12-3 or TRBV12-4 and TRBJ2-7; a possible D gene is TRBD1 (6 bases). V lost 5 bases to trimming and J lost 3 bases, with 17 bases between them. This CDR3 comprises 15 residues. CDR3 sequence reads: CASSLGQWVNYEQYF. The DNA for the CDR3 is TGTGCCAGCAGTCTCGGACAGTGGGTAAACTACGAGCAGTACTTC.

This clonotype was seen just once. The chain combines TRBV27 with TRBJ2-2; tentatively, D is TRBD1 or TRBD2 (6 bases each). CDR1 and CDR2 from the germline V gene are MNHEY and SMNVEV (reference sequence). The CDR3 is 14 residues long. Between the trimmed V and J ends, which lost 6 bases and 3 bases, there was a span of 11 bases. The CDR3 spells CASRGGLDTGELFF. CDR3 DNA sequence: TGTGCCAGCAGGGGGGGCCTAGACACCGGGGAGCTGTTTTTT.

V and J are TRBV5-1 and TRBJ2-7; D remains ambiguous. V gave up 0 bases and J gave up 3 bases, with 10 bases separating them. The CDR3 sequence is 14 residues long. Germline lookup yields CDR1 SGHRS and CDR2 YFSETQ. The CDR3 DNA reads as TGCGCCAGCAGCTTGGGGTTGGGTTTCTACGAGCAGTACTTC. The encoded protein is CASSLGLGFYEQYF.

This chain uses TRBV7-6 with TRBJ2-5; D remains unclear. Deletions cut 1 base from V and 3 bases from J, with 12 bases between. The CDR3 has 15 residues. Germline V gene data show CDR1 as SGHVS and CDR2 as FNYEAQ. CDR3 residues: CASSLEKGPEETQYF. The CDR3 DNA follows: TGTGCCAGCAGCTTAGAAAAAGGGCCAGAAGAGACCCAGTACTTC.

The genes are TRBV7-2 and TRBJ2-7; D not resolved. The CDR3 is 14 amino acids. Trimming removed 5 bases at V and 6 bases at J, with 17 bases between. Looked up from germline, CDR1 is SGHTA and CDR2 is FQGNSA. Written as DNA, the CDR3 is TGTGCCAGCAGCCTTTCGGGCCCCCAGCGCGAGCAGTACTTC. This codes for CASSLSGPQREQYF. Full variable domain (missing parts from reference TRBV7-2 and TRBJ2-7): GAGVSQSPSNKVTEKGKDVELRCDPISGHTALYWYRQSLGQGLEFLIYFQGNSAPDKSGLPSDRFSAERTGGSVSTLTIQRTQQEDSAVYLCASSLSGPQREQYFGPGTRLTVT.

The DNA of the CDR3 is TGTGCCAGCAGTGAAGGTGCGGGGCAATACAATGAGCAGTTCTTC. It yields the protein CASSEGAGQYNEQFF. V usage is TRBV2 and J usage is TRBJ2-1; tentatively, D is TRBD2 (6 bases). This CDR3 has 15 amino acids. Germline CDR1 is SNHLY and CDR2 is FYNNEI. With 1 base removed from V and 4 bases from J, the gap between germline ends came to 11 bases. Full variable domain (missing parts from reference TRBV2 and TRBJ2-1): EPEVTQTPSHQVTQMGQEVILRCVPISNHLYFYWYRQILGQKVEFLVSFYNNEISEKSEIFDDQFSVERPDGSNFTLKIRSTKLEDSAMYFCASSEGAGQYNEQFFGPGTRLTVL.